This is a list of T cell receptor beta chains from one sample in a study of blood T cell repertoires in COVID-19. TCRdb's table, derived via immunoSEQ multiplex PCR, lists solely in-frame clones and lacks some. The sample yields 60,000 to 75,000 clones, around four fifths seen once. Sequencing was done on a sample of peripheral blood. These receptors all stem from a human donor in a cohort sampled during active COVID-19. CDR3s include the opening cysteine and the closing phenylalanine or tryptophan. The D gene is left open where the match is weak. Part of the rows lack a size; the others show once, few, many or a class for expanded clones.

CDR3nt	CDR3aa	j_gene	d_gene	abundance	v_gene
TGTGCCAGCAGCATTCGACAGTACACAGATACGCAGTATTTT	CASSIRQYTDTQYF	TRBJ2-3	-	-	TRBV9
TGTGCCAGCAGCCAACGGGAGTTATATGGCTACACCTTC	CASSQRELYGYTF	TRBJ1-2	-	-	TRBV3-1/TRBV3-2
TGTGCCAGCACCTCGGGGGGGAGCAATCAGCCCCAGCATTTT	CASTSGGSNQPQHF	TRBJ1-5	-	once	TRBV27
TGTGCCAGCAGCGTAGGGCAGGGGTCTGCCTACGAGCAGTACTTC	CASSVGQGSAYEQYF	TRBJ2-7	-	-	TRBV9
TGTGCCAGCAGCTTGGGGACAGGGATTCGGTCACCCCTCCACTTT	CASSLGTGIRSPLHF	TRBJ1-6	TRBD1	-	TRBV7-3
TGTGCCAGCAGTTTGGACGGGACCAAAAACATTCAGTACTTC	CASSLDGTKNIQYF	TRBJ2-4	-	-	TRBV28
TGTGCCAGCAGTATACAGGGGGACACCGGGGAGCTGTTTTTT	CASSIQGDTGELFF	TRBJ2-2	TRBD1	-	TRBV6-2/TRBV6-3
TGTGCCAGCAGCCAAGATATCTGGGACAGGGGATTTACTGAAGCTTTCTTT	CASSQDIWDRGFTEAFF	TRBJ1-1	TRBD1	-	TRBV3-1/TRBV3-2
TGCGCCAGCAGCTTCTCTACCACCTACGAGCAGTACTTC	CASSFSTTYEQYF	TRBJ2-7	-	few	TRBV5-1
TGTGCCAGCAGCCCTTCGGGACAGGGGTATATCTCTGGGGCCAACGTCCTGACTTTC	CASSPSGQGYISGANVLTF	TRBJ2-6	TRBD1	-	TRBV13
TGTGCCAGCTCACCAGGCGGGACAGATACGCAGTATTTT	CASSPGGTDTQYF	TRBJ2-3	-	-	TRBV18
TGTGCCAGCAGCTTAGATGGGGGCCTTGGCTACACCTTC	CASSLDGGLGYTF	TRBJ1-2	-	-	TRBV5-4
TGTGCCAGCAGCGAGGGGGGGTCCTCCTATGGCTACACCTTC	CASSEGGSSYGYTF	TRBJ1-2	-	-	TRBV7-2
TGTGCCAGCAGTTATTATTTGGCCAGGGGTGCGAACACTGAAGCTTTCTTT	CASSYYLARGANTEAFF	TRBJ1-1	-	-	TRBV6-2/TRBV6-3
TGCGCCAGCAGCTTAGGAGGTACAGATACGCAGTATTTT	CASSLGGTDTQYF	TRBJ2-3	-	-	TRBV5-1
TGTGCCAGCAGCTTACAATCGGCAGGGGTCGCCTACGAGCAGTACTTC	CASSLQSAGVAYEQYF	TRBJ2-7	-	-	TRBV7-8
TGTGCCAGCAGTGAAAGTGTGGGACATGAAGCTTTCTTT	CASSESVGHEAFF	TRBJ1-1	-	-	TRBV6-1
TGTGCCAGCAGTCATCCCAGCGGGCACCGTTACAATGAGCAGTTCTTC	CASSHPSGHRYNEQFF	TRBJ2-1	-	-	TRBV7-9
TGTGCCAGCAGTTATACCCCCCGGACTCGGTTGGTCGGGGAGCTGTTTTTT	CASSYTPRTRLVGELFF	TRBJ2-2	-	-	TRBV27
TGTGCCAGCAAAGCTCCCCTCCCTGACACTGAAGCTTTCTTT	CASKAPLPDTEAFF	TRBJ1-1	-	-	TRBV6-4